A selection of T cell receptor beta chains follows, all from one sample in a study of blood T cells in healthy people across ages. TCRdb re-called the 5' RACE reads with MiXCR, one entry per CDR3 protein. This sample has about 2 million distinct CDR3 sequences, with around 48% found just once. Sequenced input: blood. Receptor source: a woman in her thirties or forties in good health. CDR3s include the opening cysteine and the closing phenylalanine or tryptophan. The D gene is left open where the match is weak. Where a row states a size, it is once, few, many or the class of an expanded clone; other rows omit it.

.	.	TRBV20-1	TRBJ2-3	TGCAGTGGCAGAGATGGCGGTAGGGGCACAGATACGCAGTATTTT	CSGRDGGRGTDTQYF
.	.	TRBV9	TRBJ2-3	TGTGCCAGCAGCGTGACTAGTCTCACAGATACGCAGTATTTT	CASSVTSLTDTQYF
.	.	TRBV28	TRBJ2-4	TGTGCCAGCAGTTTTGGGGTTCCGGCCAAAAACATTCAGTACTTC	CASSFGVPAKNIQYF
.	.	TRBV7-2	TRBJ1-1	TGTGCCAGCACCCCCTCGACAGCGAACACTGAAGCTTTCTTT	CASTPSTANTEAFF
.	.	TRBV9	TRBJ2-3	TGTGCCAGCAGCGTAGAGCTAGGGGCCGTAGGAGATACGCAGTATTTT	CASSVELGAVGDTQYF
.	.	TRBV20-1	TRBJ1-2	TGCAGTGCTAGGATCCGGCCCACAGGTTTTACTAACTATGGCTACACCTTC	CSARIRPTGFTNYGYTF
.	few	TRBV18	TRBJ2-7	TGTGCCAGCTCACCCGACAGACCGAACTACGAGCAGTACTTC	CASSPDRPNYEQYF
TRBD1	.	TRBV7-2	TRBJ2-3	TGTGCCAGCAGCCGCCGGACAGGGGGCGGGGCAGATACGCAGTATTTT	CASSRRTGGGADTQYF
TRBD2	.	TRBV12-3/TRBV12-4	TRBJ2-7	TGTGCCAGCAGTCCGTCCGGGACTAGCTCTTACGAGCAGTACTTC	CASSPSGTSSYEQYF
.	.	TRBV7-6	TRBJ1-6	TGTGCCAGCAGCTCCCGCGTTGGGAGGGGCTCCTATAATTCACCCCTCCACTTT	CASSSRVGRGSYNSPLHF
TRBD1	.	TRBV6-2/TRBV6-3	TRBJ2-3	TGTGCCAGCAGTTACGGGGACAGGGTAGCAGATACGCAGTATTTT	CASSYGDRVADTQYF
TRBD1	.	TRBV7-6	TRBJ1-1	TGTGCCAGCAGCCCCAACAGGGGGACTGGAGCTTTCTTT	CASSPNRGTGAFF
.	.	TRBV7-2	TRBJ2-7	TGTGCCAGCAGCTTAGCTCTTTCGAGGCGAACCCTCTCCTACGAGCAGTACTTC	CASSLALSRRTLSYEQYF
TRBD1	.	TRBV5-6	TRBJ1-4	TGTGCCAGCAGCCTGGGGACAGGGCCTTTGGGTGAAAAACTGTTTTTT	CASSLGTGPLGEKLFF
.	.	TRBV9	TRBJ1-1	TGTGCCGGCAGCCAGGGCACCAACACTGAAGCTTTCTTT	CAGSQGTNTEAFF
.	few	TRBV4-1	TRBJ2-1	TGCGCCAGCAGCCAAGAAGATTCGACCGGGGGGCCCTACAATGAGCAGTTCTTC	CASSQEDSTGGPYNEQFF
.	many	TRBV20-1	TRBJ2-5	TGCAGTGCTCCGCCCCAGGCCAGGTGGACCCAGTACTTC	CSAPPQARWTQYF
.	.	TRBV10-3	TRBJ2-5	TGTGCCATCAGTGGGGGACCCAAAGAGACCCAGTACTTC	CAISGGPKETQYF
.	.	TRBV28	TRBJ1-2	TGTGTCAGCAGTTTTCGGGGAGGGAAGAGCAACTATGGCTACACCTTC	CVSSFRGGKSNYGYTF
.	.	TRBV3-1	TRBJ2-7	TGTGCCAGCAGCCAAGATGTTGGACCCCAGGACGAGCAGTACTTC	CASSQDVGPQDEQYF
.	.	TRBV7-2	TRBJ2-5	TGTGCCAGCAGCTCGGACAGCAGGGCGAAACTCCAAGAGACCCAGTACTTC	CASSSDSRAKLQETQYF
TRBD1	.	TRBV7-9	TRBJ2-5	TGTGCCAGCAGCTCAACCCCAACGACAGGGGGGCCTTCGTACCAAGAGACCCAGTACTTC	CASSSTPTTGGPSYQETQYF
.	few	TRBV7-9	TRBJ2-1	TGTGCCAGCAGCCCGACGGGCGGTATTGGCCAGTTCTTC	CASSPTGGIGQFF
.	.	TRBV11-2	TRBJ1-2	TGTGCCAGCAGCCATCGTTACGATGGCTACACCTTC	CASSHRYDGYTF
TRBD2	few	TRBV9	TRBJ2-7	TGTGCCAGCAGCGTATCTCCCTCGGGGGGGGTCTCCTACGAGCAGTACTTC	CASSVSPSGGVSYEQYF
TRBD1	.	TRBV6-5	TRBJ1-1	TGTGCCAGCAGTCCGGACAGGGTCTATGAAGCTTTCTTT	CASSPDRVYEAFF
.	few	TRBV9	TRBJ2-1	TGTGCCAGCAGCGCCAGCCATGAGCAGTTCTTC	CASSASHEQFF